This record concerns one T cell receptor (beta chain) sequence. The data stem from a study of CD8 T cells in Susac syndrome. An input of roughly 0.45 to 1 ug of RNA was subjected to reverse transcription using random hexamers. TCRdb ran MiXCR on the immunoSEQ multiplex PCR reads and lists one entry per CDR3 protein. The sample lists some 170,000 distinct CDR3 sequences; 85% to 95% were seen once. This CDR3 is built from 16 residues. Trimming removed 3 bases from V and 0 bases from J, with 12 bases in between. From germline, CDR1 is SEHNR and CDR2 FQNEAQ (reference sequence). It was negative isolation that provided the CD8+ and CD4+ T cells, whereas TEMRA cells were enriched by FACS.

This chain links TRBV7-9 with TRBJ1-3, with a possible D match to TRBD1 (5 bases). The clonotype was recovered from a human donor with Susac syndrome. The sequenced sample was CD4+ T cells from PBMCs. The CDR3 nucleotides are TGTGCCAGCAGCTTCGGGGACGCAAGCTCTGGAAACACCATATATTTT. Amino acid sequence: CASSFGDASSGNTIYF.